The clone carrying this T cell receptor beta chain was counted ten times or more. The antigen remains undetermined. The study's findings and limits: In terms of TCR gene usage, tumor memory CD4+ T cells clustered together with blood and lymph node memory CD4+ cells, as well as with lymph node naive CD4+ cells.

Per the germline V gene, CDR1 is MNHEY and CDR2 is SVGAGI. The CDR3 length is 12 residues. V gave up 8 bases and J gave up 7 bases, with 14 bases separating them. Cells sorted as Tregs were CD4+, CD25+ and CD127-/low. Constant-region reverse primers amplified full-length variable regions, followed by semi-nested Nested Universal Primer A PCR. TCRdb recomputed calls from the 5' RACE reads with MiXCR, one row per CDR3 protein. Among about 57,000 distinct CDR3 sequences listed, roughly 28% were seen once. The V and J genes are TRBV6-5 and TRBJ1-2; D perhaps matches TRBD1 (5 bases). This clonotype was obtained from a female donor with breast cancer. Sequencing input: tumor-infiltrating Tregs sorted from the breast tumor. CDR3 coding DNA: TGTGCCAGCGGGATCCAGGGTGGTGGCTACACCTTC. Translation gives CASGIQGGGYTF.